Each of the 8 T cell receptor beta chains below was sequenced from the same sample in a study of cytomegalovirus exposure and HLA in healthy donors. PCR was performed using 60 Vbeta and 13 Jbeta primers. Repertoires were generated with immunoSEQ multiplex PCR, while TCRdb's copy carries only in-frame clones and drops some. This table has around 80,000 clones, around 60% appearing once. Sequencing was carried out using PBMCs. These receptor sequences come from a male donor in good health and CMV-seropositive.

The rearrangement joins TRBV15 to TRBJ2-3; 9 positions match TRBD2. Germline trimming cut 5 bases from V and 2 bases from J; bases unmatched to any gene: 2. Per the germline V gene, CDR1 is LNHNV and CDR2 is YYDKDF (reference sequence). The CDR3 length is 14 residues. CDR3 sequence (DNA): TGTGCCACCAGCCTAGCGGGAATCACAGATACGCAGTATTTT. This codes for CATSLAGITDTQYF.

This clone occurred a few times. V and J are TRBV7-2 and TRBJ1-2; D is unresolved. From germline, CDR1 is SGHTA and CDR2 FQGNSA. Trimming took 1 base from V and 2 from J, leaving 5 bases between them. The length of the CDR3 is 13 residues. The CDR3 loop is CASSLDSNYGYTF. The CDR3 bases are TGTGCCAGCAGCTTAGACAGCAACTATGGCTACACCTTC.

In this sample, this clone turned up a few times. The rearrangement joins TRBV5-4 to TRBJ2-1, with 11 bases matching TRBD2. V shed 0 bases, J shed 0 bases, and the junction held 5 bases outside the gene matches. The CDR3 runs 18 residues. From germline, CDR1 is SGHNT and CDR2 YYREEE (reference sequence). CDR3: CASSLGGLADFSYNEQFF. CDR3 DNA: TGTGCCAGCAGCTTGGGGGGACTAGCGGACTTCTCCTACAATGAGCAGTTCTTC.

The rearrangement joins TRBV19 to TRBJ2-1, with TRBD2 identical over 11 bases. The CDR3 loop spans 19 amino acids. V shed 10 bases and J 0 bases; nucleotides not matched to a gene: 17. In germline, CDR1 is LNHDA, CDR2 SQIVND (reference sequence). Written as DNA, the CDR3 is TGTGCCACCTCCCCCGGAGGACTAGCGGGTGTCCTCTCCTACAATGAGCAGTTCTTC. This sequence encodes CATSPGGLAGVLSYNEQFF.

The chain joins TRBV4-2 to TRBJ2-3; 14 bases line up with TRBD2. The germline CDR1 and CDR2 sequences are LGHNA and YNFKEQ. J gave up 4 bases and V 3 bases, and 6 bases lay outside the gene matches. The CDR3 totals 17 residues. This CDR3 is CASSQTKTSGGADTQYF. CDR3 DNA: TGTGCCAGCAGCCAGACGAAGACTAGCGGGGGGGCAGATACGCAGTATTTT.

The chain combines TRBV27 with TRBJ2-7; 13 positions match TRBD2. The CDR3 is 16 amino acids. The germline gives CDR1 MNHEY, CDR2 SMNVEV (reference sequence). Trimming removed 2 bases from V and 4 bases from J; junction bases left unmatched: 5. The CDR3: CASSLTSGRAGYEQYF. The CDR3 DNA reads TGTGCCAGCAGTTTAACTAGCGGGAGGGCAGGTTACGAGCAGTACTTC.

This sequence joins TRBV18 and TRBJ2-1; TRBD2 matches 12 bases. The CDR3 contains 13 residues. Germline trimming cut 6 bases from V and 10 bases from J; bases unmatched to any gene: 4. Germline CDR1 is KGHSH and CDR2 is LQKENI. Written as DNA, the CDR3 is TGTGCCAGCTCCCAAGGGACTAGCGGGGAGCAGTTCTTC. Translated: CASSQGTSGEQFF. Full variable domain (rest looked up from reference TRBV18 and TRBJ2-1): NAGVMQNPRHLVRRRGQEARLRCSPMKGHSHVYWYRQLPEEGLKFMVYLQKENIIDESGMPKERFSAEFPKEGPSILRIQQVVRGDSAAYFCASSQGTSGEQFFGPGTRLTVL.

The gene calls are TRBV4-2 and TRBJ2-2; TRBD2 aligns across 9 bases. This CDR3 comprises 17 residues. Trimming took 2 bases from V and 4 from J; bases not matched to a gene: 8. Germline assignment: CDR1 LGHNA and CDR2 YNFKEQ. In nucleotides, the CDR3 is TGTGCCAGCAGCCAAAGCGCGGGAGGGCTAGTCACCGGGGAGCTGTTTTTT. This sequence encodes CASSQSAGGLVTGELFF.